The 9 T cell receptor beta chains below were found in one sample sequenced in a study of cytomegalovirus exposure and HLA in healthy donors. The PCR ran on 60 Vbeta and 13 Jbeta primers. Here immunoSEQ multiplex PCR was the method, and the copy in TCRdb shows in-frame clones only, minus some. The sample yields approximately 150,000 clones, around 80% seen once. Sequencing was carried out using PBMCs. These receptors came from a man aged 30 to 45 in good health and CMV-seropositive.

The J gene is TRBJ2-3, the V gene TRBV18; 7 bases fit TRBD1. The CDR3 sequence is 15 residues long. Trimming took 1 base from V and 4 from J; bases not matched to a gene: 5. The V gene's germline CDR1 is KGHSH and CDR2 LQKENI. CDR3 in DNA: TGTGCCAGCTCACCACAGGGGGCGGGCGCAGATACGCAGTATTTT. It translates to CASSPQGAGADTQYF.

This clone was observed a single time. The V gene is TRBV30, the J gene TRBJ1-6; D uncertain. This CDR3 spans 13 amino acids. Trimming stripped 5 bases from V and 5 bases from J, with 10 bases between. Germline V gives CDR1 GTSNPN, CDR2 SVGIG (reference sequence). CDR3 sequence (DNA): TGTGCCTGGGCCCGGTTTGATAATTCACCCCTCCACTTT. Its protein is CAWARFDNSPLHF.

The V gene is TRBV13, the J gene TRBJ2-7, with 9 nucleotides matching TRBD2. This CDR3 is built from 17 residues. Germline CDR1 is PRHDT and CDR2 is FYEKMQ (reference sequence). V shed 5 bases and J 5 bases; nucleotides not matched to a gene: 16. Here the CDR3 DNA reads TGTGCCAGCAGCCCCTATCGGGCGGGGGGGAGATTCAACGAGCAGTACTTC. Its translation is CASSPYRAGGRFNEQYF.

The chain links TRBV2 to TRBJ2-1, with 7 bases aligning to TRBD1. CDR1 SNHLY and CDR2 FYNNEI come from the germline V gene. V lost 10 bases, J lost 4 bases, and 7 bases stayed unmatched. CDR3 length: 13 residues. Here the CDR3 reads CATRGRLYNEQFF. CDR3 nucleotides: TGTGCCACGAGGGGGCGGTTATACAATGAGCAGTTCTTC.

The chain uses TRBV6-1 and TRBJ2-2; possible D gene TRBD2, 7 bases. Germline lookup yields CDR1 MNHNS and CDR2 SASEGT. The germline V and J ends were trimmed by 10 bases and 7 bases, with 16 bases remaining between them. This CDR3 has 13 residues. The CDR3 protein is CAITRGLDGELFF. DNA for the CDR3: TGTGCCATCACGCGGGGGCTGGACGGGGAGCTGTTTTTT.

The V and J genes are TRBV6-5 and TRBJ2-7, with unresolved D. The CDR3 extends over 13 amino acids. CDR1 is MNHEY and CDR2 is SVGAGI in the germline V gene. V gave up 11 bases and J gave up 8 bases, with 22 bases separating them. CDR3 sequence: CASSRVEKIQQYF. The CDR3 region has the DNA TGTGCCTCCAGCCGGGTCGAAAAAATACAGCAGTACTTC.

J is TRBJ2-2 and V is TRBV4-3; 8 bases are a match to TRBD2. The length of the CDR3 is 16 residues. Per germline, CDR1 LGHNA and CDR2 YSLEER. V gave up 3 bases and J gave up 5 bases; unmatched junction bases: 8. CDR3 DNA: TGCGCCAGCAGCCACCTGAGCGGGGGCGGAACCGGGGAGCTGTTTTTT. This gives the protein CASSHLSGGGTGELFF.

CDR3 nucleotide sequence: TGTGCCAGCATGACAGGGGGTGGGCGCAATGAGCAGTTCTTC. Protein product: CASMTGGGRNEQFF. This chain links TRBV28 with TRBJ2-1, with TRBD1 matching 9 bases. J lost 6 bases, V lost 7 bases, and 7 bases had no gene match. In germline, CDR1 is MDHEN, CDR2 SYDVKM. The length of the CDR3 is 14 residues.

The rearrangement uses TRBV28 and TRBJ1-1; 9 bases match TRBD1. The V gene end was trimmed by 4 bases and the J gene end by 11 bases; junction bases not matched to a gene: 2. CDR3 length: 11 residues. Germline V gene lookup returns CDR1 MDHEN and CDR2 SYDVKM. The CDR3 loop is CASSYRGQAFF. CDR3 DNA sequence: TGTGCCAGCAGTTACAGGGGGCAGGCTTTCTTT. Complete variable domain (other parts from reference TRBV28 and TRBJ1-1): DVKVTQSSRYLVKRTGEKVFLECVQDMDHENMFWYRQDPGLGLRLIYFSYDVKMKEKGDIPEGYSVSREKKERFSLILESASTNQTSMYLCASSYRGQAFFGQGTRLTVV.